What follows describes a single T cell receptor (beta chain). This record comes from a study of identical twins. TCRdb passed the 5' RACE reads through MiXCR, listing each CDR3 protein once. The sample carries 1,800,000 or so distinct CDR3 sequences, around a third recorded once. CDR3 length equals 12 residues. With 5 bases removed from V and 0 bases from J, the gap between germline ends came to 7 bases. Germline V CDR1 and CDR2: DFQATT, SNEGSKA (reference sequence). V is TRBV20-1 and J is TRBJ1-2; D gene unclear. Specimen: cord blood. This receptor was taken from a newborn girl in good health. CDR3 region: CSAVPANYGYTF. CDR3 nucleotides: TGCAGTGCTGTCCCTGCTAACTATGGCTACACCTTC.